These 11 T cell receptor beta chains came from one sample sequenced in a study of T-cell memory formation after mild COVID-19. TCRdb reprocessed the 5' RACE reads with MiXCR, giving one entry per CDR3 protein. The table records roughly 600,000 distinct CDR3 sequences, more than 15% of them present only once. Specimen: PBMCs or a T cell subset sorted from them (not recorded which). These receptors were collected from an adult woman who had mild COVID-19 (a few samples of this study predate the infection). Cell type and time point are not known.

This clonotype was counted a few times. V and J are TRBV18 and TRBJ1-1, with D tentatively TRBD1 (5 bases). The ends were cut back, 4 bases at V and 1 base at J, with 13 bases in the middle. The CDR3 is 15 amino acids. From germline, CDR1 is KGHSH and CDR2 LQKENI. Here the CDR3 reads CASSLKPGPNTEAFF. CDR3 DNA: TGTGCCAGCTCACTTAAACCGGGGCCGAACACTGAAGCTTTCTTT.

CDR3 amino acids: CAWSTGRKRPNEQFF. DNA for the CDR3: TGTGCCTGGAGTACTGGGCGCAAACGACCAAATGAGCAGTTCTTC. The V gene is TRBV30, the J gene TRBJ2-1; D not resolved. Trimming removed 2 bases at V and 7 bases at J, with 18 bases between. Germline V lookup: CDR1 GTSNPN, CDR2 SVGIG (reference sequence). The CDR3 has 15 residues.

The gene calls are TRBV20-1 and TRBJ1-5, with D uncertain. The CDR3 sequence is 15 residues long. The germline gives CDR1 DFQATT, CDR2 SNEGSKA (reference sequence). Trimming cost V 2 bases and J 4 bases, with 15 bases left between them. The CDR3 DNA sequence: TGCAGTGCTAGACGGCGGGCCGGTCAAAATCAGCCCCAGCATTTT. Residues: CSARRRAGQNQPQHF.

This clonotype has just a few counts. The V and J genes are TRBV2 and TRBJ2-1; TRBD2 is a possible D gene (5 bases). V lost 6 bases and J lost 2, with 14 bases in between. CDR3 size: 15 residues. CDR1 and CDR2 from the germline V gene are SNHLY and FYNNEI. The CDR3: CASRWERTTYNEQFF. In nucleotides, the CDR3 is TGTGCCAGCAGATGGGAGCGGACCACCTACAATGAGCAGTTCTTC.

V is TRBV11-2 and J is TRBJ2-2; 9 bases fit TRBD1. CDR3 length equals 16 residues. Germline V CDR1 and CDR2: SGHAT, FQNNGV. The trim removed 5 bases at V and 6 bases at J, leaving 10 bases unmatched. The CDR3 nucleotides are TGTGCCAGCAGCGAATTGTTCGGACAGGGGCCCGGGGAGCTGTTTTTT. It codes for CASSELFGQGPGELFF.

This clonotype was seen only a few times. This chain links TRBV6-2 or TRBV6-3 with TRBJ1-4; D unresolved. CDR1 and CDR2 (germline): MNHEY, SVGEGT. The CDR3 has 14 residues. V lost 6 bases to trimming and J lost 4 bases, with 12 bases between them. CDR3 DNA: TGTGCCAGCAGCCTATTACGTGGTAATGAAAAACTGTTTTTT. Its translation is CASSLLRGNEKLFF.

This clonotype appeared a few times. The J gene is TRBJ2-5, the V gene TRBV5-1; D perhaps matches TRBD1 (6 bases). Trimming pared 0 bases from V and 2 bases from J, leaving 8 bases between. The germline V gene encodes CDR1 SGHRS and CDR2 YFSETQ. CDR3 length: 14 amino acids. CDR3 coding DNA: TGCGCCAGCAGCTTGGACAGGGAGCAAGAGACCCAGTACTTC. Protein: CASSLDREQETQYF.

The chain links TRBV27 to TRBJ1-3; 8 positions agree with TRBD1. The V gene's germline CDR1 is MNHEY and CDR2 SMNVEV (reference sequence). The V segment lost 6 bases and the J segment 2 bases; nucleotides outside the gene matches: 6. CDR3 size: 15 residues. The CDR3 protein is CASSHDRGTGNTIYF. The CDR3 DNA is TGTGCCAGCAGCCACGACAGGGGAACTGGAAACACCATATATTTT.

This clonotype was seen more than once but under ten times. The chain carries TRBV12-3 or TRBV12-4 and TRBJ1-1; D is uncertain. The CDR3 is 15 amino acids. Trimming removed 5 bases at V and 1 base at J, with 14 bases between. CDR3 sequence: CASSMPGWGNTEAFF. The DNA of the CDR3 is TGTGCCAGCAGTATGCCGGGGTGGGGGAACACTGAAGCTTTCTTT.

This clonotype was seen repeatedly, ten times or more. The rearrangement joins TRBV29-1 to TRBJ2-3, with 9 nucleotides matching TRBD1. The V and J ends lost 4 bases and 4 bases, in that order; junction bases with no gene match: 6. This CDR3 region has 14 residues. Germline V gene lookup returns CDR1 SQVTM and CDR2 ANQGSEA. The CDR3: CSVADRGIADTQYF. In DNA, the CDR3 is TGCAGCGTTGCCGACAGGGGGATAGCAGATACGCAGTATTTT.

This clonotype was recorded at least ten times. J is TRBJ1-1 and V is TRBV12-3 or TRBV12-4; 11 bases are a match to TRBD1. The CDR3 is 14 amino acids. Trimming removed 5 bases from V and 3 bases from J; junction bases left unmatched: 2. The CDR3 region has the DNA TGTGCCAGCAGTGTGGGACAGGGGGACACTGAAGCTTTCTTT. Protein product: CASSVGQGDTEAFF.